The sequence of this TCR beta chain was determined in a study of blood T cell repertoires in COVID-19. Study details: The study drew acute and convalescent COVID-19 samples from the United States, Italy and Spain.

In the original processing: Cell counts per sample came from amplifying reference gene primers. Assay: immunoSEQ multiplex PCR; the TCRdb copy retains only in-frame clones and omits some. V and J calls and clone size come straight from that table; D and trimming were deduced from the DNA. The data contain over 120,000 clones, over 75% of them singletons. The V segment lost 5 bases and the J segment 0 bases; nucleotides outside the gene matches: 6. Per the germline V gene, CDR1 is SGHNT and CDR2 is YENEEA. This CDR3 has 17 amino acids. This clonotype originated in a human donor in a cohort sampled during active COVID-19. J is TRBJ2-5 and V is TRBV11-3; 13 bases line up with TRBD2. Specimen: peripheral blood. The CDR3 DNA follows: TGTGCCAGCAGCCAGGGACTAGCGGGGCTGTACCAAGAGACCCAGTACTTC. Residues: CASSQGLAGLYQETQYF.